A selection of T cell receptor beta chains follows, all from one sample in a study of cytomegalovirus exposure and HLA in healthy donors. Generated by immunoSEQ multiplex PCR, the TCRdb table keeps only in-frame clones and is missing some. The sample contains around 70,000 clones, less than 95% of which appear only once. The sample consisted of PBMCs. The source is a woman aged 18-29 years in good health and CMV-seropositive. Both conserved end residues are part of each CDR3.

V: TRBV7-9
CDR3: CASSLSGEQFF

V: TRBV7-9
CDR3: CASSLFGVGGYTF

V: TRBV19
CDR3: CASSTTGPGLETQYF

V: TRBV4-1
CDR3: CASSRASGGSYNEQFF

V: TRBV6-1
CDR3: CASIKSTANTEAFF

V: TRBV5-1
CDR3: CASSSSGDSIQETQYF

V: TRBV27
CDR3: CASSPGTGGTGELFF

V: TRBV5-1
CDR3: CASSNAGTHGGEKLFF

V: TRBV14
CDR3: CASRLGGGGNTIYF

V: TRBV11-2
CDR3: CASSPVVLYGYTF

V: TRBV6-4
CDR3: CASSETGGSEQYF

V: TRBV7-9
CDR3: CASSLFRGGSTNEKLFF

V: TRBV27
CDR3: CASSLSPPDRGYATNEKLFF

V: TRBV13
CDR3: CASSSRGVRDQPQHF

V: TRBV15
CDR3: CATSRQLGAEAFF

V: TRBV5-1
CDR3: CASSLLGLLHTGELFF

V: TRBV10-2
CDR3: CASSLSGDEQFF

V: TRBV6-5
CDR3: CASSYGSQETQYF

V: TRBV9
CDR3: CASSPGGRTSGKNTGELFF

V: TRBV30
CDR3: CAWSVQGNQPQHF

V: TRBV11-2
CDR3: CASSLGTSLGYNEQFF

V: TRBV2
CDR3: CASSETGRVGTDTQYF

V: TRBV7-6
CDR3: CASSTLAGRWWNEQFF

V: TRBV6-1
CDR3: CASSVDRAGEQFF

V: TRBV27
CDR3: CASSGDRRNYGYTF

V: TRBV7-3
CDR3: CASSKSLVKGQETQYF

V: TRBV4-1
CDR3: CASSQDWRGRKQFF

V: TRBV2
CDR3: CASSEKRETQYF

V: TRBV5-4
CDR3: CASSLSLGLAGHSYEQYF

V: TRBV6-5
CDR3: CASSYSEEGYGYTF

V: TRBV27
CDR3: CASSLSGQRGYTF

V: TRBV5-4
CDR3: CASSFPGVNSPLHF

V: TRBV10-3
CDR3: CAVGAPGGNQPQHF

V: TRBV6-5
CDR3: CASSYRHLDRNYGYTF

V: TRBV6-5
CDR3: CASRDRESNEKLFF

V: TRBV5-1
CDR3: CASTQEGQNFYGYTF

V: TRBV6-4
CDR3: CASSEGATGTDVYGYTF

V: TRBV18
CDR3: CASSPSGGTQYF

V: TRBV21-1
CDR3: CASSKAAFMNTEAFF

V: TRBV19
CDR3: CASSTGERETQYF

V: TRBV19
CDR3: CASSSGGAYINQETQYF

V: TRBV15
CDR3: CATSRDREARTGELFF

V: TRBV28
CDR3: CASSPTGSGNTIYF

V: TRBV27
CDR3: CASSLFSAGANVLTF

V: TRBV4-3
CDR3: CASSHGGTDTQYF

V: TRBV7-9
CDR3: CASSSGGTGNNQPQHF

V: TRBV6-5
CDR3: CASSWGGDPYTEAFF

V: TRBV6-1
CDR3: CASSEALKGTGGHF

V: TRBV9
CDR3: CASSVGTGSSGNTIYF

V: TRBV25-1
CDR3: CASSEFSGGLNNEQFF

V: TRBV6-5
CDR3: CASSSGQGTNQPQHF

V: TRBV19
CDR3: CASSIGPTVSYEQYF

V: TRBV19
CDR3: CASSIASGTAHEQYF

V: TRBV15
CDR3: CATSRRRVSGHNEQFF

V: TRBV19
CDR3: CASTTGSRNEKLFF

V: TRBV5-1
CDR3: CASSLNVLGGAYNEQFF

V: TRBV28
CDR3: CASSLRRTAQHF

V: TRBV19
CDR3: CASSPPGQETQYF

V: TRBV7-9
CDR3: CASSLAGTGNQPQHF